This T cell receptor beta chain was obtained from a study of response to subunit inactivated influenza vaccine. TCRdb recomputed calls from the RT-PCR reads with MiXCR, one row per CDR3 protein. The sample includes 300,000 to 350,000 distinct CDR3 sequences, around 22% seen only once; the top ten take 9% to 12%. Concerning this clonotype itself: Its specificity is not known.

General study findings and limits: The study's authors posited that every seasonal influenza vaccination enlists few new T cells.

The source material was PBMCs from blood, sampled 21 months after vaccination. This clonotype was obtained from a man aged 45-69 years who received an inactivated influenza vaccine.

The DNA of the CDR3 is TGTGCCAGCATGCCGATCAGGAGCCTGGGAACTGAAGCTTTCTTT. This gives the protein CASMPIRSLGTEAFF. The V call is TRBV2, the J call TRBJ1-1, with D unresolved. The germline gives CDR1 SNHLY, CDR2 FYNNEI. Trimming removed 7 bases from V and 5 bases from J, with 20 bases in between. This CDR3 contains 15 residues.